A selection of T cell receptor beta chains follows, all from one sample in a study of blood T cell repertoires in COVID-19. TCRdb's copy holds only in-frame clones and misses some; the assay was immunoSEQ multiplex PCR. The sample shows about 190,000 clones, almost 80% of them seen only once. Sequencing input: peripheral blood. The receptors originated from a man between 60 and 75 years old with active or convalescent COVID-19. Each CDR3 is given with its conserved first and last residue.

TRBV10-3	TRBJ1-2	CAISAHRDTPNYGYTF
TRBV4-3	TRBJ2-7	CASSQDGAGAGYEQYF
TRBV5-4	TRBJ2-2	CASSLLAGGVPTGELFF
TRBV2	TRBJ2-5	CASSEERPETQYF
TRBV5-6	TRBJ2-2	CASSFGGDGELFF
TRBV7-6	TRBJ2-7	CASSLPGSHEQYF
TRBV28	TRBJ1-1	CASSRTLVSGTGEAFF
TRBV6-6	TRBJ1-1	CASSPQGYTEAFF
TRBV6-5	TRBJ2-2	CASSYEAGGGTGELFF
TRBV24-1	TRBJ2-7	CATSDPRDRGHEQYF
TRBV2	TRBJ2-7	CASSTGTAKQYF
TRBV30	TRBJ2-7	CAWSQGGIYEQYF
TRBV7-9	TRBJ2-1	CASSLVRASYNEQFF
TRBV7-2	TRBJ1-5	CASSSQGVGNQPQHF
TRBV5-8	TRBJ2-3	CASSLVGLLSTDTQYF
TRBV20-1	TRBJ2-7	CSASSAGGYEQYF
TRBV5-5	TRBJ2-7	CASSSGQASYEQYF
TRBV7-6	TRBJ2-1	CASSLDLRRDSEQFF
TRBV2	TRBJ2-3	CASSVRENTDTQYF
TRBV6-5	TRBJ1-5	CASRVGAGVSQPQHF
TRBV5-1	TRBJ1-6	CASSLDRNSPLHF
TRBV24-1	TRBJ2-1	CATSGTFPRQFF
TRBV15	TRBJ2-2	CATSRGGTGYTGELFF
TRBV7-3	TRBJ2-5	CASSLNGQTQETQYF
TRBV27	TRBJ2-1	CASSVQGSYNEQFF
TRBV30	TRBJ2-7	CACGTSYEQYF
TRBV25-1	TRBJ1-1	CASSESVGLGNTEAFF
TRBV7-2	TRBJ2-5	CASSRGAGQETQYF
TRBV3-1/TRBV3-2	TRBJ2-5	CASSSSRGWQTQYF
TRBV30	TRBJ1-1	CAHAGGLVMNTEAFF
TRBV5-1	TRBJ2-2	CASSPRITGAGELFF
TRBV3-1/TRBV3-2	TRBJ1-2	CASSQGGGQGAPNYGYTF
TRBV10-3	TRBJ1-2	CAIRGTGIDYGYTF
TRBV7-9	TRBJ1-6	CASSSPRYNSPLHF
TRBV6-2/TRBV6-3	TRBJ1-5	CASSPTRGGGLEPQHF
TRBV2	TRBJ2-3	CASGGGQAEDTQYF
TRBV28	TRBJ2-7	CASRPTVLSSSYEQYF
TRBV28	TRBJ1-2	CASLTGGLGYTF
TRBV7-9	TRBJ2-5	CASSLELAGLTFEETQYF
TRBV28	TRBJ2-6	CATLGVFRGGANVLTF